This T cell receptor beta chain was recovered during a study of cytomegalovirus exposure and HLA in healthy donors. PCR amplification relied on 60 Vbeta primers (plus 13 Jbeta primers). Libraries were prepared by immunoSEQ multiplex PCR; TCRdb keeps only in-frame clonotypes and omits some of them. The table lists some 89,000 clones. Germline CDR1 reads MNHNS; CDR2 reads SASEGT. The CDR3 contains 16 residues. The trim removed 1 base at V and 9 bases at J, leaving 9 bases unmatched. The sequence derives from a woman aged 25 to 39 in good health and CMV-seronegative. The V gene is TRBV6-1, the J gene TRBJ2-3, with 11 bases identical to TRBD2. Sequencing was performed on PBMCs. CDR3 amino acids: CASSEVSGGAPWTQYF. CDR3 nucleotides: TGTGCCAGCAGTGAAGTTAGCGGGGGGGCTCCTTGGACGCAGTATTTT.